This is a list of T cell receptor beta chains from one sample in a study of early T cells in non-severe SARS-CoV-2 infection. TCRdb reanalysed the 5' RACE reads using MiXCR and keeps one entry per CDR3 protein. The repertoire includes tens of thousands of distinct CDR3 sequences, around 9.7% of them detected once, and 20% to 25% sits in the top ten. The sequencing sample was made of whole blood. The receptors originated from an adult who was a healthcare worker with PCR-confirmed SARS-CoV-2 infection or an uninfected control (not recorded which). Both conserved end residues are part of each CDR3. A D gene is named only where the DNA matches it firmly. Clone size is stated in some rows and not others, as once, few, many or a class when expanded.

v_call,j_call,clone_size,d_call,cdr3_aa,cdr3_nt
TRBV20-1,TRBJ2-7,few,-,CSARDVGGRLNEQYF,TGCAGTGCTAGAGATGTGGGGGGCCGATTAAACGAGCAGTACTTC
TRBV12-3/TRBV12-4,TRBJ2-3,-,-,CASRTTQGFTQYF,TGTGCCAGCAGAACAACCCAGGGATTTACGCAGTATTTT
TRBV30,TRBJ1-2,few,-,CAWSVDLKGGYTF,TGTGCCTGGAGTGTGGATCTTAAGGGAGGCTACACCTTC
TRBV7-3,TRBJ2-1,many,-,CASSMDYSGNEQFF,TGTGCCAGCAGCATGGACTATTCGGGCAATGAGCAGTTCTTC
TRBV7-3,TRBJ2-3,-,-,CASSLDLGRGTDTQYF,TGTGCCAGCAGCTTAGACTTGGGGCGGGGCACAGATACGCAGTATTTT
TRBV24-1,TRBJ2-1,few,TRBD1,CATAGTGGDEQFF,TGTGCCACCGCCGGGACAGGGGGGGATGAGCAGTTCTTC
TRBV12-3/TRBV12-4,TRBJ1-5,many,-,CASSRSTDSNQPQHF,TGTGCCAGCAGTCGATCGACAGATAGCAATCAGCCCCAGCATTTT
TRBV5-1,TRBJ1-5,many,-,CASSLGGNNQPQHF,TGCGCCAGCAGCTTGGGCGGCAACAATCAGCCCCAGCATTTT
TRBV7-8,TRBJ1-5,few,TRBD1,CASSFSLLPGTVQYSNQPQHF,TGTGCCAGCAGCTTTTCTCTCCTCCCGGGGACAGTCCAATATAGCAATCAGCCCCAGCATTTT
TRBV10-3,TRBJ2-5,few,TRBD2,CAISRERGDQETQYF,TGTGCCATCAGTAGGGAGCGGGGAGACCAAGAGACCCAGTACTTC
TRBV7-9,TRBJ2-3,many,TRBD2,CASSSGTSGVRSTDTQYF,TGTGCCAGCAGCTCGGGGACTAGCGGGGTTCGTAGCACAGATACGCAGTATTTT
TRBV7-8,TRBJ2-3,many,-,CASSQRDTQYF,TGTGCCAGCAGCCAGCGGGATACGCAGTATTTT
TRBV12-3/TRBV12-4,TRBJ1-1,few,-,CASSLGGGGTEAFF,TGTGCCAGCAGTTTAGGGGGCGGGGGCACTGAAGCTTTCTTT
TRBV6-2/TRBV6-3,TRBJ1-2,many,-,CASSPPGPSYGYTF,TGTGCCAGCAGTCCACCGGGACCGAGTTATGGCTACACCTTC
TRBV2,TRBJ1-1,-,-,CASMGVSTEAFF,TGTGCCAGCATGGGGGTGAGCACTGAAGCTTTCTTT
TRBV13,TRBJ2-3,-,-,CASSSNRYSTDTQYF,TGTGCCAGCAGCTCTAACAGATACTCCACAGATACGCAGTATTTT
TRBV7-8,TRBJ1-2,many,-,CASSLTTYNYGYTF,TGTGCCAGCAGCTTAACCACTTATAACTATGGCTACACCTTC
TRBV4-1,TRBJ1-1,many,-,CASSSPLEAEAFF,TGCGCCAGCAGCTCCCCTTTGGAAGCTGAAGCTTTCTTT
TRBV5-1,TRBJ2-2,-,-,CASSFGLDVIGELFF,TGCGCCAGCAGTTTCGGCCTTGACGTGATCGGGGAGCTGTTTTTT
TRBV15,TRBJ1-4,many,-,CATSKQSNEKLFF,TGTGCCACCAGCAAGCAGTCTAATGAAAAACTGTTTTTT
TRBV30,TRBJ2-3,few,-,CAWRGIGLVDTQYF,TGTGCCTGGAGGGGAATTGGGTTGGTAGATACGCAGTATTTT
TRBV23-1,TRBJ2-4,-,-,CASKSSSGTPFSYF,TGCGCCAGCAAATCAAGTTCCGGGACACCCTTTTCGTACTTC
TRBV7-2,TRBJ1-3,many,TRBD1,CASSLRTGGNTIYF,TGTGCCAGCAGCCTCCGGACAGGGGGAAACACCATATATTTT
TRBV10-3,TRBJ2-1,few,TRBD1,CAISEGGGTGAYNEQFF,TGTGCCATCAGCGAGGGAGGCGGGACAGGGGCCTACAATGAGCAGTTCTTC
TRBV7-9,TRBJ2-5,few,TRBD1,CASSLRGLGEETQYF,TGTGCCAGCAGCCTCAGGGGGCTCGGCGAAGAGACCCAGTACTTC
TRBV12-3/TRBV12-4,TRBJ1-2,-,-,CASSLHTGGYGYTF,TGTGCCAGCAGTTTGCACACCGGAGGCTATGGCTACACCTTC
TRBV5-1,TRBJ2-2,few,-,CASNRLESAGELFF,TGCGCCAGCAACCGGCTGGAGAGCGCCGGGGAGCTGTTTTTT
TRBV7-8,TRBJ1-1,many,-,CASSFLNTEAFF,TGTGCCAGCAGTTTTCTGAACACTGAAGCTTTCTTT
TRBV12-3/TRBV12-4,TRBJ2-7,few,-,CASRLGTGGSYEQYF,TGTGCCAGCAGGCTAGGGACTGGCGGCTCCTACGAGCAGTACTTC
TRBV7-8,TRBJ1-2,many,-,CASSFPGVAGYTF,TGTGCCAGCAGCTTTCCGGGCGTTGCTGGCTACACCTTC
TRBV2,TRBJ1-1,many,-,CASSAGGSLNTEAFF,TGTGCCAGCAGTGCCGGGGGCTCTTTGAACACTGAAGCTTTCTTT
TRBV7-9,TRBJ2-1,many,-,CASSPTFAEYNEQFF,TGTGCCAGCAGCCCCACTTTTGCCGAGTACAATGAGCAGTTCTTC
TRBV5-1,TRBJ1-6,few,-,CASSLSGDWYDTLHF,TGCGCCAGCAGCTTGAGCGGGGACTGGTATGATACCCTCCACTTT
TRBV3-1,TRBJ2-7,many,-,CASSQAGEQYF,TGTGCCAGCAGCCAGGCGGGCGAGCAGTACTTC
TRBV29-1,TRBJ2-3,few,-,CSVPSSVSASTDTQYF,TGCAGCGTTCCGTCATCCGTCAGTGCTAGCACAGATACGCAGTATTTT
TRBV7-8,TRBJ1-4,many,-,CASSLPGGKLFF,TGTGCCAGCAGTCTGCCCGGGGGAAAACTGTTTTTT
TRBV11-2,TRBJ2-3,many,-,CASSSSTGWVAQYF,TGTGCCAGCAGCTCTAGCACCGGTTGGGTGGCGCAGTATTTT
TRBV7-9,TRBJ2-2,-,-,CAVDSITGELFF,TGTGCGGTCGACAGTATCACCGGGGAGCTGTTTTTT
TRBV12-3/TRBV12-4,TRBJ2-5,many,TRBD2,CASTGGLAGGSETQYF,TGTGCCAGCACAGGAGGACTAGCGGGGGGCTCCGAGACCCAGTACTTC
TRBV12-3/TRBV12-4,TRBJ2-5,few,-,CASSFGGGSLQETQYF,TGTGCCAGCAGTTTTGGCGGGGGCTCCCTCCAAGAGACCCAGTACTTC
TRBV5-4,TRBJ1-2,many,-,CASSWGALQRDYGYTF,TGTGCCAGCAGCTGGGGGGCCCTCCAGCGGGACTATGGCTACACCTTC
TRBV12-3/TRBV12-4,TRBJ1-5,-,-,CASSFHLGEAQHF,TGTGCCAGCAGTTTTCATTTGGGAGAGGCCCAGCATTTT
TRBV29-1,TRBJ2-5,few,-,CSTLGSRETQYF,TGCAGCACCCTTGGGAGCAGGGAGACCCAGTACTTC
TRBV12-3/TRBV12-4,TRBJ1-1,few,-,CASSLEGGSAEAFF,TGTGCCAGCAGTTTAGAGGGAGGGTCTGCTGAAGCTTTCTTT
TRBV29-1,TRBJ2-4,few,-,CSVDAQGQNIQYF,TGCAGCGTTGATGCGCAGGGGCAAAACATTCAGTACTTC
TRBV5-1,TRBJ2-2,few,TRBD1,CASSLADRATGELFF,TGCGCCAGCAGCTTGGCCGACAGGGCCACCGGGGAGCTGTTTTTT
TRBV10-1,TRBJ2-3,-,-,CASSSDYPTSTDTQYF,TGCGCCAGCAGCTCGGACTATCCAACGAGCACAGATACGCAGTATTTT
TRBV7-2,TRBJ1-5,many,-,CASSSRQLHQPQHF,TGTGCCAGCAGCTCAAGACAGCTACATCAGCCCCAGCATTTT
TRBV5-1,TRBJ2-1,many,-,CAKCNRVAGNEQFF,TGCGCCAAATGCAACCGGGTCGCCGGCAATGAGCAGTTCTTC
TRBV12-3/TRBV12-4,TRBJ1-1,few,-,CASSLNREAFF,TGTGCCAGCAGTTTAAACAGGGAAGCTTTCTTT
TRBV20-1,TRBJ1-4,few,-,CSAYRDGGYEKLFF,TGCAGTGCATACCGGGACGGGGGGTATGAAAAACTGTTTTTT
TRBV11-2,TRBJ2-2,many,-,CASSYRGLGTGELFF,TGTGCCAGCAGCTATAGGGGGTTAGGTACCGGGGAGCTGTTTTTT
TRBV3-1,TRBJ2-1,many,-,CASSQDIKANEQFF,TGTGCCAGCAGCCAAGATATAAAAGCGAATGAGCAGTTCTTC
TRBV12-3/TRBV12-4,TRBJ2-2,many,-,CASSFDSRWGPLTTGELFF,TGTGCCAGCAGTTTTGACTCCCGATGGGGACCATTGACCACCGGGGAGCTGTTTTTT
TRBV20-1,TRBJ2-3,many,TRBD2,CSASYPQRENTDTQYF,TGCAGTGCTTCTTACCCGCAGCGGGAGAACACAGATACGCAGTATTTT